The entry that follows covers one T cell receptor beta chain sequence. The protocol was immunoSEQ multiplex PCR, while the TCRdb copy is restricted to in-frame clones and leaves out a portion. The data show about 21,000 clones, about 83% seen once. This specimen comes from a study of blood T cell repertoires in COVID-19. V was trimmed by 3 bases and J by 3 bases, leaving 9 bases between them. Germline CDR1 reads GTSNPN; CDR2 reads SVGIG (reference sequence). The CDR3 consists of 14 residues. Sequences were obtained from peripheral blood. This clonotype was obtained from a human donor in a cohort sampled during active COVID-19. This sequence joins TRBV30 and TRBJ1-6; D is unresolved. The CDR3, as DNA: TGTGCCTGGAGGCGGGGTATCTATAATTCACCCCTCCACTTT. As protein: CAWRRGIYNSPLHF. Drawing the rest from reference TRBV30 and TRBJ1-6, the complete variable domain is SQTIHQWPATLVQPVGSPLSLECTVEGTSNPNLYWYRQAAGRGLQLLFYSVGIGQISSEVPQNLSASRPQDRQFILSSKKLLLSDSGFYLCAWRRGIYNSPLHFGNGTRLTVT.